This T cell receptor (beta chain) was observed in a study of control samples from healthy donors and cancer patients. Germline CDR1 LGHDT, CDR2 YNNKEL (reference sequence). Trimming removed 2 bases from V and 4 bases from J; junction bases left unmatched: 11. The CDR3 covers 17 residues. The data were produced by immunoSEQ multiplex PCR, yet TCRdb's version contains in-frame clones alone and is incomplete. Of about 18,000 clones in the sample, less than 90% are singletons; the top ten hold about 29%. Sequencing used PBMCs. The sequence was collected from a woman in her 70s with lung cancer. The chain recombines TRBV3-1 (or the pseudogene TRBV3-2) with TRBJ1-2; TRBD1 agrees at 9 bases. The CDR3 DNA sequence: TGTGCCAGCAGCCAATCCCTAGGACAGGGGTTTTCCTATGGCTACACCTTC. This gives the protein CASSQSLGQGFSYGYTF.